This note documents a single TCR beta chain sequence. Its antigen is currently unknown. This specimen belongs to a study of T cell responses to AZD1222 COVID-19 vaccine. Produced via immunoSEQ multiplex PCR; TCRdb's table is partial and in-frame only. This sample has 20,000 to 30,000 clones; roughly 87% occur once, and the top ten carry approximately 30%. Germline V lookup: CDR1 LNHDA, CDR2 SQIVND (reference sequence). The CDR3 consists of 14 residues. Trimming shortened V by 4 bases and J by 3 bases, and 11 bases separated the two germline ends. The study, taken as a whole, reports: Scientists sampled the repertoires only once the peak T cell response had passed. Seropositive status at baseline applied to only a handful of AZD1222 recipients. Two doses of AZD1222 preceded a rise in Spike-specific TCR breadth and depth.

Recipients boosted at about 4 weeks or about 12 weeks are pooled. The chain is built from TRBV19 and TRBJ2-3; tentatively, D is TRBD2 (6 bases). The source material was peripheral blood, sampled 28 days after the second AZD1222 dose. This receptor was taken from an adult who received the AZD1222 COVID-19 vaccine. The CDR3 reads CASSTPGETDTQYF. CDR3 sequence (DNA): TGTGCCAGTAGTACGCCGGGGGAAACAGATACGCAGTATTTT.